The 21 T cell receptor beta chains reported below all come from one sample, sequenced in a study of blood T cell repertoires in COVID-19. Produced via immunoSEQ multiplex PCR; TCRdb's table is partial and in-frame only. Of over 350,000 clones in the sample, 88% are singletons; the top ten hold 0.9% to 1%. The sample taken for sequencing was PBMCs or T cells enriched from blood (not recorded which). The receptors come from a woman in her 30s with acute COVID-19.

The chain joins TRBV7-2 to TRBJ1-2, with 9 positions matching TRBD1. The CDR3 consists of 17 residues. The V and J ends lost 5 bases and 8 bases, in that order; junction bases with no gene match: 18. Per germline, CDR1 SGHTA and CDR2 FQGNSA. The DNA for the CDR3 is TGTGCCAGCAGCCCCAGGACAGGGGCTGTAATTAGGCAAGGCTACACCTTC. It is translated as CASSPRTGAVIRQGYTF.

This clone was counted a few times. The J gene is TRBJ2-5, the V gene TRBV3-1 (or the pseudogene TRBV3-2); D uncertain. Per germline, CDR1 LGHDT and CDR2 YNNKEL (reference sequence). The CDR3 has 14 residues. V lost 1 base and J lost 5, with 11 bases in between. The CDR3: CASSQGWPPETQYF. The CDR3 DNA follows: TGTGCCAGCAGCCAAGGATGGCCCCCTGAGACCCAGTACTTC.

CDR3 residues: CASSEEGGLRDIQYF. The CDR3 nucleotides are TGTGCCAGCAGTGAGGAGGGGGGGCTAAGGGACATTCAGTACTTC. The chain has TRBV6-1 and TRBJ2-4, with D tentatively TRBD2 (7 bases). V lost 3 bases to trimming and J lost 8 bases, with 17 bases between them. CDR1 and CDR2 (germline): MNHNS, SASEGT. This CDR3 region has 15 residues.

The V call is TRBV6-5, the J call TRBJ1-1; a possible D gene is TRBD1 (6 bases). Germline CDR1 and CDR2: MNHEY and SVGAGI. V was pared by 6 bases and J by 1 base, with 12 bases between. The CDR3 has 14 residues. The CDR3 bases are TGTGCCAGCAGACGACCACAGGGGAACACTGAAGCTTTCTTT. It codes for CASRRPQGNTEAFF.

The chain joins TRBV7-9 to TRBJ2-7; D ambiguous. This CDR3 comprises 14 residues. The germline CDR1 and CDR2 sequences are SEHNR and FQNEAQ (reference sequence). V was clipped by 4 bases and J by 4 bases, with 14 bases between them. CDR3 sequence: CASSSSGKVYEQYF. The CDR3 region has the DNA TGTGCCAGCAGCTCCTCAGGAAAGGTTTACGAGCAGTACTTC. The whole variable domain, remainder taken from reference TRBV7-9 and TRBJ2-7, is DTGVSQNPRHKITKRGQNVTFRCDPISEHNRLYWYRQTLGQGPEFLTYFQNEAQLEKSRLLSDRFSAERPKGSFSTLEIQRTEQGDSAMYLCASSSSGKVYEQYFGPGTRLTVT.

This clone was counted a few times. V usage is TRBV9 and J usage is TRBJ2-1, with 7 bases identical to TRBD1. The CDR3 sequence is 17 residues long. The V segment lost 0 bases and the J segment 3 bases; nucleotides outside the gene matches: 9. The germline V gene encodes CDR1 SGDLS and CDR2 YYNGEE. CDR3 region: CASSVATAAGGYNEQFF. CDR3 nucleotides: TGTGCCAGCAGCGTAGCTACCGCGGCAGGGGGCTACAATGAGCAGTTCTTC.

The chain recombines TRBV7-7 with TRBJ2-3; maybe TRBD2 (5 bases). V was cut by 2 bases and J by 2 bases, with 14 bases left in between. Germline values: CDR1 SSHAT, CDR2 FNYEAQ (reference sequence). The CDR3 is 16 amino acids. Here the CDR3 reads CASSLSPSRVTDTQYF. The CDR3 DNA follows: TGTGCCAGCAGCTTATCCCCCTCGAGGGTCACAGATACGCAGTATTTT.

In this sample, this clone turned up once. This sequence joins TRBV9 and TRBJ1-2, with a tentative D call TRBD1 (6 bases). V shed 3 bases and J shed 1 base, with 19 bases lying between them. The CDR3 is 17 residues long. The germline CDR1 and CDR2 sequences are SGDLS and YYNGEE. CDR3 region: CASSEGYPGGFNYGYTF. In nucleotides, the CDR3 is TGTGCCAGCAGCGAAGGATACCCTGGGGGCTTTAACTATGGCTACACCTTC.

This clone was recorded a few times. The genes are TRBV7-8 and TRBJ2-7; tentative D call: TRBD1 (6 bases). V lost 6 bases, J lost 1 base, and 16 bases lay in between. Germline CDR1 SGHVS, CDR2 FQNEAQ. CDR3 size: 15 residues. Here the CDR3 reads CASSLFQGPSYEQYF. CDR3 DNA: TGTGCCAGCAGTCTATTTCAGGGGCCTTCCTACGAGCAGTACTTC.

The CDR3: CASSFGGHYEQYF. The CDR3 DNA sequence: TGTGCCAGCAGTTTCGGCGGACACTACGAGCAGTACTTC. The chain uses TRBV27 and TRBJ2-7, with D perhaps TRBD1 (5 bases). Germline CDR1 MNHEY, CDR2 SMNVEV (reference sequence). There are 13 residues in the CDR3. Trimming cost V 3 bases and J 3 bases, with 9 bases left between them.

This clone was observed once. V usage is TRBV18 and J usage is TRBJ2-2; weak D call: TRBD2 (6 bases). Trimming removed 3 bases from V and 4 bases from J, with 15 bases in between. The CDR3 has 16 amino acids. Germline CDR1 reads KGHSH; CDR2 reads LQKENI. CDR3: CASSPLVGGGTGELFF. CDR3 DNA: TGTGCCAGCTCACCCCTCGTCGGGGGAGGCACCGGGGAGCTGTTTTTT.

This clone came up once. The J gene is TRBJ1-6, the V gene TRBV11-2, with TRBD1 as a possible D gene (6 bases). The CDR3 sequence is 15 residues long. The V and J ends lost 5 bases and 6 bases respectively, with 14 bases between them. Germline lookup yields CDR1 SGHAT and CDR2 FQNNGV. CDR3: CASSPRGGFNSPLHF. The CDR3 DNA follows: TGTGCCAGCAGCCCCCGGGGGGGCTTTAATTCACCCCTCCACTTT.

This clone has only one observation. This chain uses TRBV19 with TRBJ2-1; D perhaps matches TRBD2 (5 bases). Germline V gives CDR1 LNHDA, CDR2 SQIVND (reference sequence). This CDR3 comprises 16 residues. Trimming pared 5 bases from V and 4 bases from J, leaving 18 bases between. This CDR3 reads CASSPLRGSVYNEQFF. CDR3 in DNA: TGTGCCAGTAGTCCCCTGCGAGGGTCCGTTTACAATGAGCAGTTCTTC.

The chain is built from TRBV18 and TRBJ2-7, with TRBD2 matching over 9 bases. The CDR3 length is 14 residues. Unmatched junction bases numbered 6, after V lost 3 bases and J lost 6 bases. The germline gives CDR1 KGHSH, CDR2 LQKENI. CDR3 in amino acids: CASSPAGGPVEQYF. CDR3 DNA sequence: TGTGCCAGCTCACCGGCGGGGGGGCCAGTCGAGCAGTACTTC.

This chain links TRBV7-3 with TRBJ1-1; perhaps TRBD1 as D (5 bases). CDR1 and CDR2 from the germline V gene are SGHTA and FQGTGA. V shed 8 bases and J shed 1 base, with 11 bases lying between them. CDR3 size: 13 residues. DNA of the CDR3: TGTGCCAGCGGGAGGGGTTCGAACACTGAAGCTTTCTTT. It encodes CASGRGSNTEAFF.

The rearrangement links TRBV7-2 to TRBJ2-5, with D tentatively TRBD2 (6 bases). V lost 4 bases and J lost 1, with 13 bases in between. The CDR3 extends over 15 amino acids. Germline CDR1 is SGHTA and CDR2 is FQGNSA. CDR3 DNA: TGTGCCAGCAGCTACGAGACTAGGGCCCAAGAGACCCAGTACTTC. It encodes CASSYETRAQETQYF.

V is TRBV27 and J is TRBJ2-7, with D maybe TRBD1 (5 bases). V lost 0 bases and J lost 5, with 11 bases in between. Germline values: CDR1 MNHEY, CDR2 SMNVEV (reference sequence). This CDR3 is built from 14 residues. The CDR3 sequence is CASSLSGAGHEQYF. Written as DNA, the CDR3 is TGTGCCAGCAGTTTATCTGGGGCCGGTCACGAGCAGTACTTC.

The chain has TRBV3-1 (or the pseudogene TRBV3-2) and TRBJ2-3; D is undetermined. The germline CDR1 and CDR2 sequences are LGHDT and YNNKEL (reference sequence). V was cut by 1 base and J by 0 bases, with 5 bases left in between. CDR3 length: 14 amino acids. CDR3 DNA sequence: TGTGCCAGCAGCCAAGGCAGGAGCACAGATACGCAGTATTTT. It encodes CASSQGRSTDTQYF.

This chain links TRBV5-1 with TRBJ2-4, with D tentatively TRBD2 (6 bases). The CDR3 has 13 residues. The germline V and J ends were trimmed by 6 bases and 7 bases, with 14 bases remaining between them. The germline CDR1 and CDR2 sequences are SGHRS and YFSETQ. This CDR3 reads CASKPGDSNIQYF. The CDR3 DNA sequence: TGCGCCAGCAAGCCGGGGGATAGCAACATTCAGTACTTC.

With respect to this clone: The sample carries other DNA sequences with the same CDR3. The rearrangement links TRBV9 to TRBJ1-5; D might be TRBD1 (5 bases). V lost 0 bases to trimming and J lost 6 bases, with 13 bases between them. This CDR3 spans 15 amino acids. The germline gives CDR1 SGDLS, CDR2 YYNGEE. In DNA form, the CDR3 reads TGTGCCAGCAGCGTAGGGGGAGGGGTGGGTCAGCCCCAGCATTTT. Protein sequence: CASSVGGGVGQPQHF.

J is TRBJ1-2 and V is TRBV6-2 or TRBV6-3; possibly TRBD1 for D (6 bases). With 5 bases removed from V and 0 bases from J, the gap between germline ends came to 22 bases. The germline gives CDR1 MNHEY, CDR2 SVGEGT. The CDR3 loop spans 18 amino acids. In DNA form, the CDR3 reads TGTGCCAGCAGTCCGGACAGAGGCATCCACTCAGCTAACTATGGCTACACCTTC. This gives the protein CASSPDRGIHSANYGYTF.